The clone carrying this T cell receptor (beta chain) was observed a few times. The antigen is undetermined. The sample belongs to a study of CD8 T cells in ankylosing spondylitis. In making TCR beta libraries, quantitative 5'-RACE with molecular barcodes was used. MiXCR, run by TCRdb on the 5' RACE reads, gives a single entry per CDR3 protein. Of roughly 230,000 distinct CDR3 sequences listed, 18% are singletons. General study findings and limits: From matched ankylosing spondylitis synovial fluid, disease-linked clones were reportedly recovered at significantly enriched levels. Earlier literature documents some of the motif variants in reactive arthritis synovial fluid and blood. The disease-linked clones had a CD8+ phenotype and low blood frequencies.

From germline, CDR1 is LGHNA and CDR2 YNFKEQ. The CDR3 covers 16 residues. V gave up 4 bases and J gave up 5 bases; unmatched junction bases: 10. Material for sequencing was blood, either unsorted or a sorted T cell fraction (not recorded which). This receptor was identified in a male donor with ankylosing spondylitis or in good health (not recorded which). The chain has TRBV4-2 and TRBJ2-2; 7 bases are a match to TRBD2. CDR3 amino acids: CASSPGTSERTGELFF. CDR3 sequence (DNA): TGTGCCAGCAGCCCTGGCACTAGCGAGAGGACCGGGGAGCTGTTTTTT.